This T cell receptor (beta chain) comes out of a study of shared clonotypes between healthy human individuals. The table came from immunoSEQ multiplex PCR; TCRdb's copy has only in-frame clones and leaves some out. The sample shows 1,500,000 or so clones, roughly 96% of them seen only once. Trimming pared 2 bases from V and 6 bases from J, leaving 11 bases between. The V gene's germline CDR1 is SGHTA and CDR2 FQGNSA. The CDR3 consists of 14 residues. Remarks on this clone: The antigen is unknown.

General study findings and limits: In having few donors, the study represented limited genetic and exposure-history diversity. Sampling covered blood only; tissue repertoires likely differ.

The J gene is TRBJ2-1, the V gene TRBV7-2; D remains unclear. The sequencing input was naive CD4+ T cells sorted from blood. Specified subset: CD45RA+ positively selected. The TCR sequence derives from a man between 25 and 39 years old in good health. The CDR3 coding sequence is TGTGCCAGCAGCTTAACTTTAGCTATCAATGAGCAGTTCTTC. Translated: CASSLTLAINEQFF.